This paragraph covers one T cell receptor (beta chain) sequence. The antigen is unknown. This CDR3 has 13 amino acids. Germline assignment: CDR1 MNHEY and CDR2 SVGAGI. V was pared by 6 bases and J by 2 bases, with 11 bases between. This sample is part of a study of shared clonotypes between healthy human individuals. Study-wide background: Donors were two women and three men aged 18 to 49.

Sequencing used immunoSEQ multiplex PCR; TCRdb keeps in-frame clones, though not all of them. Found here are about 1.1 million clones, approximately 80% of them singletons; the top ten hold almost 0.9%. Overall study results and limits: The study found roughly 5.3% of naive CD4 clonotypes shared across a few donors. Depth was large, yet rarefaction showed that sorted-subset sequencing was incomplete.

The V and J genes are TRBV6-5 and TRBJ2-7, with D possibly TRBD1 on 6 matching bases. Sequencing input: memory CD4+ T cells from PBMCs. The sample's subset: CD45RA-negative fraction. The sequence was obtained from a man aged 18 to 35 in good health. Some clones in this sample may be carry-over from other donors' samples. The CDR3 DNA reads TGTGCCAGCAGCCCTCAGGGGCCCTACGAGCAGTACTTC. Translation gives CASSPQGPYEQYF.